This entry features one T cell receptor beta chain sequence. Original processing methods: For nucleated cells, counts were estimated from reference gene primer amplification. Generated by immunoSEQ multiplex PCR, the TCRdb table keeps only in-frame clones and is missing some. V and J calls and clone size are copied from that table; D and trimming were computed from the DNA. The table records over 85,000 clones, 88% of them present only once. This sample was taken from a study of blood T cell repertoires in COVID-19. About the research overall: The United States, Italy and Spain supplied acute and convalescent COVID-19 samples. T cells, B-cell-depleted T cells, or PBMCs provided the cDNA or gDNA that served as material.

The germline CDR1 and CDR2 sequences are SGHDT and YYEEEE. The V and J ends lost 0 bases and 10 bases respectively, with 13 bases between them. This CDR3 region has 13 residues. The sequenced sample consisted of peripheral blood. The chain recombines TRBV5-6 with TRBJ1-1; D is unresolved. This TCR was sampled from a woman aged 50 to 60 with acute or convalescent COVID-19. This CDR3 reads CASSLAGVMSAFF. DNA for the CDR3: TGTGCCAGCAGCTTGGCCGGGGTGATGTCAGCTTTCTTT.